This paragraph reports one TCR beta chain. Its antigen is undetermined. The PCR used 60 Vbeta and 13 Jbeta primers. TCRdb keeps only in-frame clones here, not all; method: immunoSEQ multiplex PCR. The data hold about 160,000 clones, with 80% to 85% observed a single time. These data belong to a study of cytomegalovirus exposure and HLA in healthy donors. For the study at large: Of about 400 genotyped donors, 65% to 85% clustered with self-reported Caucasian donors.

The CDR3 extends over 13 amino acids. Trimming stripped 0 bases from V and 3 bases from J, with 7 bases between. CDR1 and CDR2 from the germline V gene are SGHTS and YDEGEE. Regarding the study as a whole: A missense DCLRE1C variant was associated with V- and J-gene trimming of TCR beta chains in a later analysis, and an independent cohort replicated the association. Clonal expansion was found to be greater in HLA-associated TCR beta chains than in equally common others in a later analysis.

The J gene is TRBJ2-7, the V gene TRBV5-8; D unresolved. The sequencing sample was made of PBMCs. The source is a man aged 18 to 29 in good health and CMV-seronegative. The CDR3 nucleotides read TGTGCCAGCAGCTTGGGGTGGCTCTACGAGCAGTACTTC. It encodes CASSLGWLYEQYF.